This T cell receptor (beta chain) appears in the sequencing data of a study of T cell responses to AZD1222 COVID-19 vaccine. Study-level results: Epitopes outside B.1.351 and B.1.1.7 mutated regions reportedly drew nearly half of spike TCRs. Repertoire samples came only from after the peak T cell response.

Repertoires were generated with immunoSEQ multiplex PCR, while TCRdb's copy carries only in-frame clones and drops some. This sample has about 120,000 clones, with 88% found just once. Concerning this clone: The antigen remains unidentified.

The CDR3 sequence is 18 residues long. Trimming cost V 2 bases and J 2 bases; bases outside gene matches: 12. Germline V gene sequence: CDR1 KGHSH, CDR2 LQKENI. The V call is TRBV18, the J call TRBJ2-3, with 8 bases aligning to TRBD2. Sample: peripheral blood, taken on day 0 of AZD1222 vaccination. The sequence was collected from an adult in good health. The CDR3 region is CASSPVTPGLANTDTQYF. CDR3 DNA sequence: TGTGCCAGCTCACCAGTGACCCCCGGACTAGCAAACACAGATACGCAGTATTTT. The full variable domain, with the rest looked up from reference TRBV18 and TRBJ2-3, is NAGVMQNPRHLVRRRGQEARLRCSPMKGHSHVYWYRQLPEEGLKFMVYLQKENIIDESGMPKERFSAEFPKEGPSILRIQQVVRGDSAAYFCASSPVTPGLANTDTQYFGPGTRLTVL.